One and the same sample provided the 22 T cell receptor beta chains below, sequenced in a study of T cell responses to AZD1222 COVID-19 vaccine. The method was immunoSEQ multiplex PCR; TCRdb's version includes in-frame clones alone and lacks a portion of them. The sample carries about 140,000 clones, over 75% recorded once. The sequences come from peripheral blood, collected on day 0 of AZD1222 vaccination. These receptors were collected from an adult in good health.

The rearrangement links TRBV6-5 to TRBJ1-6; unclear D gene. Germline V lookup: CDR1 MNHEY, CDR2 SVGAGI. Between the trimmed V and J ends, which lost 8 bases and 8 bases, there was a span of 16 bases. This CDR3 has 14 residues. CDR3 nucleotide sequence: TGTGCCAGCGCCCCGGGGTTTTACTATTCACCCCTCCACTTT. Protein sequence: CASAPGFYYSPLHF.

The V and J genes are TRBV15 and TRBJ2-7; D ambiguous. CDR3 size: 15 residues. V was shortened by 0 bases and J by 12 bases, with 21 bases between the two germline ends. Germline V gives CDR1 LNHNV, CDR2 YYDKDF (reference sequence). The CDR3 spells CATSRDPANLAYPYF. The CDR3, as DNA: TGTGCCACCAGCAGAGATCCGGCGAACTTAGCATATCCGTACTTC.

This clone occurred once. This chain's CDR3 is CAASGESYEQYF. CDR3 DNA sequence: TGTGCCGCATCCGGGGAATCCTACGAGCAGTACTTC. This sequence joins TRBV7-9 and TRBJ2-7; a weak D match, TRBD2 (5 bases). V gave up 11 bases and J gave up 1 base, with 12 bases separating them. Germline V gives CDR1 SEHNR, CDR2 FQNEAQ (reference sequence). There are 12 residues in the CDR3.

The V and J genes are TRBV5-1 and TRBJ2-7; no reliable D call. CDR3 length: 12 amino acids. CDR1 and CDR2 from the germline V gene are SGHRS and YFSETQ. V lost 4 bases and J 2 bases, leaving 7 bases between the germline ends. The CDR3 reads CASSRPPYEQYF. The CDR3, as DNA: TGCGCCAGCAGCAGGCCCCCCTACGAGCAGTACTTC. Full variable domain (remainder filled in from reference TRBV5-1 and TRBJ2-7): KAGVTQTPRYLIKTRGQQVTLSCSPISGHRSVSWYQQTPGQGLQFLFEYFSETQRNKGNFPGRFSGRQFSNSRSEMNVSTLELGDSALYLCASSRPPYEQYFGPGTRLTVT.

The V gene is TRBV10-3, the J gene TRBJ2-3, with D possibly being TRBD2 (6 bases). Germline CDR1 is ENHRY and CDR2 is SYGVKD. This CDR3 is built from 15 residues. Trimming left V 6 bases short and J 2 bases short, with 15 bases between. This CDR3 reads CAIRTDSGNTDTQYF. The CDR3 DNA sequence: TGTGCCATCAGGACGGATAGCGGAAACACAGATACGCAGTATTTT.

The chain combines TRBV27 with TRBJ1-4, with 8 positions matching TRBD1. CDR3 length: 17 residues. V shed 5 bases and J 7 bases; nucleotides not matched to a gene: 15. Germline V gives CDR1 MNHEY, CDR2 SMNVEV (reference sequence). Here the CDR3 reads CASSKPSGQGNREKLFF. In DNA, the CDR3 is TGTGCCAGCAGTAAGCCTTCCGGACAGGGCAATCGTGAAAAACTGTTTTTT. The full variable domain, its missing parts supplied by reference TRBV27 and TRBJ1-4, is EAQVTQNPRYLITVTGKKLTVTCSQNMNHEYMSWYRQDPGLGLRQIYYSMNVEVTDKGDVPEGYKVSRKEKRNFPLILESPSPNQTSLYFCASSKPSGQGNREKLFFGSGTQLSVL.

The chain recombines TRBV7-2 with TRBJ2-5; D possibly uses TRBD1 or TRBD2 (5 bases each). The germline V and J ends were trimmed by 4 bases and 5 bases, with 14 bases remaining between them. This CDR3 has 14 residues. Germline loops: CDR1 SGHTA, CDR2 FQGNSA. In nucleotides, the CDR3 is TGTGCCAGCAGCTCAGTGGGGCCGGGGGAGACCCAGTACTTC. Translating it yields CASSSVGPGETQYF.

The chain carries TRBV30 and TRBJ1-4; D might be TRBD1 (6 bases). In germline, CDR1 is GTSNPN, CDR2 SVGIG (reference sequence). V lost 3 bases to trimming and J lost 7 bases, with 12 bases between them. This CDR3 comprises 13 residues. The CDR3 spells CAWRAGVFEKLFF. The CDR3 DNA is TGTGCCTGGAGAGCAGGGGTTTTTGAAAAACTGTTTTTT.

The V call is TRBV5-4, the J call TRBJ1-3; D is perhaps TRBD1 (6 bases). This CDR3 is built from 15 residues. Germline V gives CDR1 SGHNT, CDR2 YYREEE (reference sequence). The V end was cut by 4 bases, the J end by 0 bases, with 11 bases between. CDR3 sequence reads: CASSPGQSSGNTIYF. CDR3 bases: TGTGCCAGCAGCCCCGGACAGAGCTCTGGAAACACCATATATTTT.

The CDR3 nucleotides are TGTGCCACACGACCCTACCTCCGATCTAGCACAGATACGCAGTATTTT. This codes for CATRPYLRSSTDTQYF. The V call is TRBV10-3, the J call TRBJ2-3; D remains unclear. Germline CDR1 and CDR2: ENHRY and SYGVKD. V dropped 10 bases and J dropped 0 bases, with 20 bases sitting between them. This CDR3 has 16 residues.

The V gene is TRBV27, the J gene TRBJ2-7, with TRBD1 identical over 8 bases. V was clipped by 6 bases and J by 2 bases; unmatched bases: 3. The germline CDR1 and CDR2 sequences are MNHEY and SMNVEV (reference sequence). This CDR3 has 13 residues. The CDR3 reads CASRATGAYEQYF. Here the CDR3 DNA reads TGTGCCAGCAGAGCGACAGGGGCCTACGAGCAGTACTTC.

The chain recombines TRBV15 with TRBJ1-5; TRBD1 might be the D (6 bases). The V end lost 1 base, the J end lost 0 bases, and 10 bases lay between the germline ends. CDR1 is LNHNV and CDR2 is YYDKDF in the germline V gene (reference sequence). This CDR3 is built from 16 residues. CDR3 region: CATSRVTGRSNQPQHF. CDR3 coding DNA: TGTGCCACCAGCAGAGTCACAGGGCGTAGCAATCAGCCCCAGCATTTT.

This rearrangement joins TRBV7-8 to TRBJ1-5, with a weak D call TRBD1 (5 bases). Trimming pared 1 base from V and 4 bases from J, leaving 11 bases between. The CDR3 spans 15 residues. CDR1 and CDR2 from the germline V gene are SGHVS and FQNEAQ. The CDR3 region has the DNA TGTGCCAGCAGCTTAGGGGGACCAGGGAATCAGCCCCAGCATTTT. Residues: CASSLGGPGNQPQHF.

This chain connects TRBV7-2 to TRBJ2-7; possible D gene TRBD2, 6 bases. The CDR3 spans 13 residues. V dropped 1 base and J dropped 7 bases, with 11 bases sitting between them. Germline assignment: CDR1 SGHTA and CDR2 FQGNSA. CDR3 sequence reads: CASSLGSGVEQYF. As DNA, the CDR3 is TGTGCCAGCAGCTTAGGGTCGGGGGTTGAGCAGTACTTC.

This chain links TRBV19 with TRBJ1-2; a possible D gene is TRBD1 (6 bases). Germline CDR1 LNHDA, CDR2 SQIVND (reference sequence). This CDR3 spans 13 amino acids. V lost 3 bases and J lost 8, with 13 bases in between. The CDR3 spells CASSIPGGRGYTF. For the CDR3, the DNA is TGTGCCAGTAGTATTCCGGGGGGCCGAGGCTACACCTTC. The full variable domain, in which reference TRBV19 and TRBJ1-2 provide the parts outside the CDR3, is DGGITQSPKYLFRKEGQNVTLSCEQNLNHDAMYWYRQDPGQGLRLIYYSQIVNDFQKGDIAEGYSVSREKKESFPLTVTSAQKNPTAFYLCASSIPGGRGYTFGSGTRLTVV.

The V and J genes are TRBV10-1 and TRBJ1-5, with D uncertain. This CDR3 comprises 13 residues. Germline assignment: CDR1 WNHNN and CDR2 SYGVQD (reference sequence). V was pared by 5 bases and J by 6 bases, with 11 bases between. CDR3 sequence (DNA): TGCGCCAGCAGTCGGGATTTCAGTCAGCCCCAGCATTTT. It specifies CASSRDFSQPQHF.

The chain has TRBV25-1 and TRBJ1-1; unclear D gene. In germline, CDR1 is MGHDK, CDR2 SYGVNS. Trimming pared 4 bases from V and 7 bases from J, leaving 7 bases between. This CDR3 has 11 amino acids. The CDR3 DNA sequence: TGTGCCAGCAGTGTCCAAGGTGAAGCTTTCTTT. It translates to CASSVQGEAFF.

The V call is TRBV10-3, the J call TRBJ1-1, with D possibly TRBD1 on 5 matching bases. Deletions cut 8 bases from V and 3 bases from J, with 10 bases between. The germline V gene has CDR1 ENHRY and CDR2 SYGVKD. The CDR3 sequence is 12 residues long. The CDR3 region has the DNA TGTGCCATCCCGCCCAGGGACACTGAAGCTTTCTTT. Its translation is CAIPPRDTEAFF.

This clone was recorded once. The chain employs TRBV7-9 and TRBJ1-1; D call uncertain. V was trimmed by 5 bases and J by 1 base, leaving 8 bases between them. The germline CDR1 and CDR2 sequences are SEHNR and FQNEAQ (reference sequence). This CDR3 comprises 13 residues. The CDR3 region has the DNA TGTGCCAGCAGCCGCCGAAAGAACACTGAAGCTTTCTTT. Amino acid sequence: CASSRRKNTEAFF.

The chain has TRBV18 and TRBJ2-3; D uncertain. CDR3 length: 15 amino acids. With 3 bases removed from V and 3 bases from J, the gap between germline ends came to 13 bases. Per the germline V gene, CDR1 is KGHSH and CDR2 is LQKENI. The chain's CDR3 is CASSPQLVATDTQYF. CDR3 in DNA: TGTGCCAGCTCACCGCAGCTGGTGGCGACAGATACGCAGTATTTT.

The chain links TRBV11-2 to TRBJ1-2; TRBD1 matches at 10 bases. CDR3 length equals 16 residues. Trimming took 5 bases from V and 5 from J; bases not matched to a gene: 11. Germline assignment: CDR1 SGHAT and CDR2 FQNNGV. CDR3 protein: CASSHSGDRGGYGYTF. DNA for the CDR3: TGTGCCAGCAGCCACTCCGGGGACAGGGGTGGTTATGGCTACACCTTC.

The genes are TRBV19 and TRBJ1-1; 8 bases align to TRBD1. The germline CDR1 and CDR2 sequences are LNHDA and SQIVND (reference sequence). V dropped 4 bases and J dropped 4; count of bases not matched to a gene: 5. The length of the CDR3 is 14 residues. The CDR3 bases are TGTGCCAGTAGTACCCACAGGGGGAGCACTGAAGCTTTCTTT. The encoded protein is CASSTHRGSTEAFF.